Included here is one T cell receptor (beta chain) sequence, with context. The protocol was immunoSEQ multiplex PCR, while the TCRdb copy is restricted to in-frame clones and leaves out a portion. The profile shows over 1.5 million clones, 95% to 99% of them singletons. Trimming took 3 bases from V and 6 from J; bases not matched to a gene: 9. This CDR3 is built from 16 residues. Germline CDR1 SGDLS, CDR2 YYNGEE. This sample was included in a study of shared clonotypes between healthy human individuals. The chain employs TRBV9 and TRBJ2-1; 10 positions agree with TRBD2. The receptor was isolated from a man aged 25 to 40 in good health. What was sequenced was naive CD4+ T cells sorted from blood. Indicated subset: CD45RA+ positively selected. The CDR3 coding sequence is TGTGCCAGCAGCGGGGTAGTAGCGGGAGGTCCCAATGAGCAGTTCTTC. Encoded protein: CASSGVVAGGPNEQFF.